This passage covers 30 T cell receptor beta chains from one sample sequenced in a study of T-cell memory formation after mild COVID-19. TCRdb re-derived calls from the 5' RACE reads in MiXCR, one entry per CDR3 protein. The table shows roughly 620,000 distinct CDR3 sequences, with more than 15% occurring only once. The sequencing sample was made of PBMCs or a T cell subset sorted from them (not recorded which). The source of these receptors is an adult woman who had mild COVID-19 (a few samples of this study predate the infection). Cell type and time point are not known.

The V gene is TRBV7-9, the J gene TRBJ2-1, with TRBD1 matching over 8 bases. This CDR3 region has 17 residues. V was clipped by 1 base and J by 3 bases; unmatched bases: 8. Germline V gives CDR1 SEHNR, CDR2 FQNEAQ (reference sequence). CDR3 amino acids: CASSLEAGTGLYNEQFF. The DNA for the CDR3 is TGTGCCAGCAGCTTAGAGGCCGGGACAGGCCTCTACAATGAGCAGTTCTTC.

This clonotype has just a few counts. J is TRBJ1-2 and V is TRBV27; 8 nucleotides agree with TRBD1. Germline CDR1 and CDR2: MNHEY and SMNVEV (reference sequence). The CDR3 is 14 amino acids. With V trimmed by 4 bases and J by 4 bases, 5 bases remained unmatched. In DNA, the CDR3 is TGTGCCAGCAGTTCCCAGGGGGCCACCTATGGCTACACCTTC. It encodes CASSSQGATYGYTF.

In its sample, this clonotype was seen a few times. The chain has TRBV10-3 and TRBJ2-3, with 8 bases lining up with TRBD2. The germline V gene encodes CDR1 ENHRY and CDR2 SYGVKD. J lost 2 bases, V lost 7 bases, and 2 bases had no gene match. This CDR3 is 13 amino acids long. The CDR3 bases are TGTGCCATCAAAGGACTAGCCACAGATACGCAGTATTTT. Protein: CAIKGLATDTQYF.

This chain uses TRBV4-2 with TRBJ1-2; D remains unclear. This CDR3 has 14 amino acids. Per germline, CDR1 LGHNA and CDR2 YNFKEQ. The germline V and J ends were trimmed by 5 bases and 4 bases, with 14 bases remaining between them. The CDR3 region is CASSGGRNTYGYTF. The CDR3 DNA is TGTGCCAGCAGCGGCGGACGGAACACCTATGGCTACACCTTC.

The rearrangement links TRBV20-1 to TRBJ1-1; D is ambiguous. CDR3 size: 15 residues. CDR1 is DFQATT and CDR2 is SNEGSKA in the germline V gene (reference sequence). Trimming pared 0 bases from V and 0 bases from J, leaving 11 bases between. Written as DNA, the CDR3 is TGCAGTGCTAGAGACCTCGGACGGATGAACACTGAAGCTTTCTTT. It is translated as CSARDLGRMNTEAFF.

This chain links TRBV6-2 or TRBV6-3 with TRBJ2-1; 9 bases match TRBD1. The CDR3 length is 15 residues. Germline CDR1 and CDR2: MNHEY and SVGEGT. J lost 8 bases, V lost 6 bases, and 11 bases had no gene match. The CDR3 reads CASSGRTGVIDEQFF. Written as DNA, the CDR3 is TGTGCCAGCAGCGGGCGGACAGGGGTTATAGATGAGCAGTTCTTC.

This rearrangement joins TRBV30 to TRBJ2-5, with a weak D call TRBD1 (6 bases). From germline, CDR1 is GTSNPN and CDR2 SVGIG (reference sequence). The CDR3 is 14 residues long. V gave up 0 bases and J gave up 6 bases, with 14 bases separating them. In nucleotides, the CDR3 is TGTGCCTGGAGTGTAGGGCAGGGGATGAAGACCCAGTACTTC. It translates to CAWSVGQGMKTQYF.

The J gene is TRBJ1-2, the V gene TRBV18; unclear D gene. CDR1 and CDR2 (germline): KGHSH, LQKENI. The CDR3 runs to 13 residues. V shed 6 bases and J shed 7 bases, with 15 bases lying between them. The CDR3 here is CASSPGGNSGYTF. CDR3 DNA: TGTGCCAGCTCCCCAGGAGGGAATAGTGGCTACACCTTC.

CDR3 amino acids: CASSTRSMDSPLHF. The CDR3 DNA reads TGTGCCAGCAGCACTAGGAGCATGGATTCACCCCTCCACTTT. V is TRBV9 and J is TRBJ1-6; no clear D gene. Germline V lookup: CDR1 SGDLS, CDR2 YYNGEE. CDR3 size: 14 residues. With 4 bases removed from V and 8 bases from J, the gap between germline ends came to 13 bases. Complete variable domain (other parts from reference TRBV9 and TRBJ1-6): DSGVTQTPKHLITATGQRVTLRCSPRSGDLSVYWYQQSLDQGLQFLIQYYNGEERAKGNILERFSAQQFPDLHSELNLSSLELGDSALYFCASSTRSMDSPLHFGNGTRLTVT.

On this clonotype itself: One end of the junction fails to match germline, which may point to a read error. The chain carries TRBV7-9 and TRBJ2-1; 8 positions agree with TRBD1. Germline lookup yields CDR1 SEHNR and CDR2 FQNEAQ (reference sequence). This CDR3 spans 15 amino acids. This CDR3 is CASSSGQGVYKEQFF. The DNA for the CDR3 is TGTGCCAGCAGCTCTGGACAGGGAGTCTACAAAGAGCAGTTCTTC.

V usage is TRBV4-2 and J usage is TRBJ2-2, with 7 positions matching TRBD2. The CDR3 extends over 14 amino acids. Germline CDR1 and CDR2: LGHNA and YNFKEQ. With V trimmed by 0 bases and J by 7 bases, 2 bases remained unmatched. The DNA for the CDR3 is TGTGCCAGCAGCCAAGATGTAGCGGGCGGGGAGCTGTTTTTT. Protein: CASSQDVAGGELFF.

This clonotype turned up a few times. The chain is built from TRBV7-9 and TRBJ2-7, with TRBD2 as a possible D gene (6 bases). CDR1 is SEHNR, CDR2 FQNEAQ, per germline (reference sequence). V shed 7 bases and J shed 7 bases, with 17 bases lying between them. There are 13 residues in the CDR3. In DNA, the CDR3 is TGTGCCAGCACCCGGATTAGGGCGGGGGAGCAGTACTTC. It yields the protein CASTRIRAGEQYF.

This clonotype came up many times. The CDR3 DNA sequence: TGCGCCAGCAGCGACGGGTCAAATGGCCAAGAGACCCAGTACTTC. It yields the protein CASSDGSNGQETQYF. V is TRBV4-3 and J is TRBJ2-5; D gene uncertain. This CDR3 spans 15 amino acids. Trimming removed 5 bases from V and 1 base from J, with 14 bases in between. CDR1 LGHNA and CDR2 YSLEER come from the germline V gene.

With respect to this clonotype: A read error may account for a junction end that differs from germline. This chain connects TRBV30 to TRBJ2-3; D uncertain. CDR3 length: 12 residues. CDR1 and CDR2 (germline): GTSNPN, SVGIG (reference sequence). In DNA, the CDR3 is TGTGCCTGGAGTGCCGGCACAGAAACGCAGTATTTT. This sequence encodes CAWSAGTETQYF.

This clonotype occurred a few times. V usage is TRBV14 and J usage is TRBJ2-7; D not resolved. The CDR3 totals 15 residues. The germline CDR1 and CDR2 sequences are SGHDN and FVKESK. Trimming stripped 1 base from V and 0 bases from J, with 10 bases between. CDR3 coding DNA: TGTGCCAGCAGCCAAGGTCCCGCGTTCTCCTACGAGCAGTACTTC. This translates into CASSQGPAFSYEQYF. Combining the CDR3 with reference TRBV14 and TRBJ2-7 gives the whole variable domain EAGVTQFPSHSVIEKGQTVTLRCDPISGHDNLYWYRRVMGKEIKFLLHFVKESKQDESGMPNNRFLAERTGGTYSTLKVQPAELEDSGVYFCASSQGPAFSYEQYFGPGTRLTVT.

This clonotype was counted a few times. Compared with germline, one end of the junction differs, possibly owing to a read error. This rearrangement joins TRBV7-9 to TRBJ2-7, with D possibly matching TRBD1 (5 bases). This CDR3 contains 12 residues. CDR1 SEHNR and CDR2 FQNEAQ come from the germline V gene (reference sequence). CDR3 bases: TGTGCCAGCAGCTTAGCGTCGGGCAGGGCCAACTTC. Its translation: CASSLASGRANF.

The chain joins TRBV3-1 to TRBJ2-7, with D perhaps TRBD2 (6 bases). Trimming cost V 1 base and J 5 bases, with 12 bases left between them. In germline, CDR1 is LGHDT, CDR2 YNNKEL (reference sequence). This CDR3 has 14 amino acids. The CDR3, as DNA: TGTGCCAGCAGCCAAGTAGAGGGGAGGAACGAGCAGTACTTC. Residues: CASSQVEGRNEQYF.

V and J are TRBV20-1 and TRBJ2-5; TRBD1 is a possible D gene (5 bases). Germline CDR1 reads DFQATT; CDR2 reads SNEGSKA (reference sequence). This CDR3 comprises 15 residues. V shed 1 base and J shed 2 bases, with 14 bases lying between them. CDR3 residues: CSARVGKGRQETQYF. The CDR3 nucleotides are TGCAGTGCTAGAGTTGGGAAGGGGCGACAAGAGACCCAGTACTTC.

The chain has TRBV29-1 and TRBJ1-1; D ambiguous. The ends were cut back, 3 bases at V and 0 bases at J, with 11 bases in the middle. From germline, CDR1 is SQVTM and CDR2 ANQGSEA. The CDR3 has 14 amino acids. CDR3 bases: TGCAGCGTTGATGGCGGAGACCTGAACACTGAAGCTTTCTTT. This sequence encodes CSVDGGDLNTEAFF.

A few counts support this clonotype. The chain employs TRBV12-3 or TRBV12-4 and TRBJ2-1; 11 positions agree with TRBD2. V dropped 6 bases and J dropped 6; count of bases not matched to a gene: 7. The CDR3 extends over 15 amino acids. The CDR3 spells CASRTSGIGSNEQFF. Written as DNA, the CDR3 is TGTGCCAGCAGGACTAGCGGGATAGGAAGCAATGAGCAGTTCTTC.

This clonotype was counted only a few times. V and J are TRBV2 and TRBJ1-1, with unresolved D. From germline, CDR1 is SNHLY and CDR2 FYNNEI. V lost 6 bases and J 4 bases, leaving 15 bases between the germline ends. This CDR3 contains 14 residues. In DNA form, the CDR3 reads TGTGCCAGCAGCCCTTCTACTATAGCCACTGAAGCTTTCTTT. Translated, it gives CASSPSTIATEAFF.

The chain couples TRBV7-9 to TRBJ2-5; D possibly corresponds to TRBD1 (5 bases). CDR1 SEHNR and CDR2 FQNEAQ come from the germline V gene (reference sequence). V lost 1 base and J lost 5, with 11 bases in between. This CDR3 has 14 residues. This CDR3 is CASSLEDRRETQYF. CDR3 in DNA: TGTGCCAGCAGCTTAGAAGACAGAAGGGAGACCCAGTACTTC.

This clonotype was picked up a small number of times. The V gene is TRBV18, the J gene TRBJ1-2; D not certain. Germline V gene data show CDR1 as KGHSH and CDR2 as LQKENI. The CDR3 has 14 amino acids. V lost 3 bases to trimming and J lost 6 bases, with 14 bases between them. CDR3 amino acids: CASSPEAGPDGYTF. The DNA of the CDR3 is TGTGCCAGCTCACCGGAGGCAGGTCCGGATGGCTACACCTTC.

This clonotype occurred a few times. V is TRBV7-9 and J is TRBJ2-4; TRBD2 agrees at 11 bases. The trim removed 5 bases at V and 4 bases at J, leaving 10 bases unmatched. The CDR3 spans 17 residues. Germline V gene sequence: CDR1 SEHNR, CDR2 FQNEAQ (reference sequence). DNA of the CDR3: TGTGCCAGCAGCGCCCTAGCGGGAGGTGTGGGGAAAAACATTCAGTACTTC. Translation: CASSALAGGVGKNIQYF.

This clonotype was detected ten times or more. The V call is TRBV10-3, the J call TRBJ1-1, with 10 bases lining up with TRBD1. Germline CDR1 and CDR2: ENHRY and SYGVKD. This CDR3 is 16 amino acids long. V was pared by 2 bases and J by 1 base, with 4 bases of the junction left unmatched. The CDR3 nucleotides read TGTGCCATCAGTGAGGACAGGGGGCATGGGAACACTGAAGCTTTCTTT. Its translation is CAISEDRGHGNTEAFF.

This clonotype was counted only a few times. For the CDR3, the DNA is TGTGCCAGCATGGGGATCCAAGAGACCCAGTACTTC. This encodes CASMGIQETQYF. This rearrangement joins TRBV12-3 or TRBV12-4 to TRBJ2-5; D unclear. The length of the CDR3 is 12 residues. The V gene lost 7 bases and the J gene lost 1 base, with 7 bases spanning the gap.

The chain joins TRBV19 to TRBJ1-2, with 9 bases fitting TRBD1. V trimming: 1 base; J trimming: 2 bases; junction bases outside the gene matches: 20. This CDR3 region has 21 residues. In germline, CDR1 is LNHDA, CDR2 SQIVND (reference sequence). The CDR3 bases are TGTGCCAGTAGTATAGTGACTGCTGGAACGACTCCGGGACAGGGCAACTATGGCTACACCTTC. It encodes CASSIVTAGTTPGQGNYGYTF.

This chain's CDR3 is CASSQEPSPFHEQFF. CDR3 DNA sequence: TGTGCCAGCAGCCAAGAGCCTAGTCCGTTTCATGAGCAGTTCTTC. V usage is TRBV4-2 and J usage is TRBJ2-1; D uncertain. This CDR3 is 15 amino acids long. V was clipped by 0 bases and J by 8 bases, with 14 bases between them. Germline CDR1 is LGHNA and CDR2 is YNFKEQ.

This clonotype was observed a few times. The genes are TRBV19 and TRBJ2-3; D might be TRBD2 (6 bases). The CDR3 contains 13 residues. V lost 6 bases and J 4 bases, leaving 11 bases between the germline ends. The germline V gene has CDR1 LNHDA and CDR2 SQIVND (reference sequence). CDR3 protein: CASSPGLPDTQYF. The CDR3 DNA follows: TGTGCCAGTAGCCCGGGACTTCCAGATACGCAGTATTTT.

The CDR3 is CASSRDAGREQYF. CDR3 in DNA: TGTGCCAGCAGCCGGGACGCCGGTCGGGAGCAGTACTTC. The chain uses TRBV7-9 and TRBJ2-7, with D possibly being TRBD1 or TRBD2 (5 bases each). V shed 5 bases and J shed 7 bases, with 15 bases lying between them. Germline-derived CDR1 and CDR2 are SEHNR and FQNEAQ (reference sequence). The CDR3 consists of 13 residues.